Listed here are 6 T cell receptor beta chains from one sample, sequenced in a study of cytomegalovirus exposure and HLA in healthy donors. Here immunoSEQ multiplex PCR was the method, and the copy in TCRdb shows in-frame clones only, minus some. The profile shows 120,000 to 150,000 clones, about 89% of them singletons. The sequencing input was PBMCs. The source is a woman aged 18-29 years in good health and CMV-seropositive.

The chain joins TRBV30 to TRBJ2-3; 9 nucleotides agree with TRBD1. The V segment lost 3 bases and the J segment 5 bases; nucleotides outside the gene matches: 6. The CDR3 runs to 14 residues. Germline lookup yields CDR1 GTSNPN and CDR2 SVGIG (reference sequence). The CDR3 coding sequence is TGTGCCTGGAGCACAGGGGGCGAGGGAGATACGCAGTATTTT. Protein: CAWSTGGEGDTQYF.

This clone was picked up one time. J is TRBJ2-7 and V is TRBV7-9, with TRBD2 as a possible D gene (5 bases). CDR1 SEHNR and CDR2 FQNEAQ come from the germline V gene (reference sequence). V lost 0 bases to trimming and J lost 4 bases, with 7 bases between them. The CDR3 is made up of 13 amino acids. CDR3 sequence: CASSLAGSYEQYF. CDR3 nucleotide sequence: TGTGCCAGCAGCTTAGCAGGGAGTTACGAGCAGTACTTC.

Only one count was recorded for this clone. The chain has TRBV30 and TRBJ2-7; no clear D gene. Per the germline V gene, CDR1 is GTSNPN and CDR2 is SVGIG (reference sequence). The length of the CDR3 is 13 residues. The V end lost 4 bases, the J end lost 4 bases, and 14 bases lay between the germline ends. The CDR3 bases are TGTGCCTGGACCGACGGCGTCGGGTACGAGCAGTACTTC. Residues: CAWTDGVGYEQYF.

The chain has TRBV29-1 and TRBJ1-2; perhaps TRBD1 as D (6 bases). V lost 4 bases and J lost 5, with 17 bases in between. Germline-derived CDR1 and CDR2 are SQVTM and ANQGSEA. This CDR3 has 14 amino acids. The CDR3 coding sequence is TGCAGCGTTGCGTCTGGACGGGGGGCATATGGCTACACCTTC. As protein: CSVASGRGAYGYTF.

J is TRBJ2-1 and V is TRBV10-3, with 8 bases identical to TRBD2. Trimming removed 6 bases from V and 3 bases from J; junction bases left unmatched: 10. This CDR3 region has 16 residues. Germline loops: CDR1 ENHRY, CDR2 SYGVKD. CDR3 sequence (DNA): TGTGCCATCAGGAAATCGAGCGGGAGTCTCTACAATGAGCAGTTCTTC. Translated, it gives CAIRKSSGSLYNEQFF.

This chain uses TRBV2 with TRBJ2-7, with 7 bases identical to TRBD1. Germline CDR1 reads SNHLY; CDR2 reads FYNNEI. The junction had 7 bases not matched to a gene; V was cut back by 7 bases and J by 7 bases. The CDR3 contains 12 residues. The CDR3 reads CASNRQGVEQYF. The CDR3 region has the DNA TGTGCCAGCAACAGACAGGGAGTGGAGCAGTACTTC.